This entry features one T cell receptor (beta chain) sequence. The antigen remains undetermined. The ends were cut back, 6 bases at V and 1 base at J, with 12 bases in the middle. The CDR3 is made up of 14 amino acids. Germline CDR1 is MRHNA and CDR2 is SNTAGT. This specimen comes from a study of radiotherapy plus CTLA-4 blockade in lung cancer. Broader study findings: In blood, TCR clones derived from the tumor expanded after radiotherapy plus ipilimumab.

Data came from immunoSEQ multiplex PCR; TCRdb stores just in-frame clones and leaves some out. The sample consists of tens of thousands of clones, around 85% of them appearing once. The sequence was collected from a human donor with non-small cell lung cancer who had a partial response to radiotherapy plus ipilimumab. The specimen was peripheral blood, collected from a patient treated with radiotherapy plus ipilimumab. This chain uses TRBV6-4 with TRBJ1-1; perhaps TRBD1 as D (5 bases). CDR3 coding DNA: TGTGCCAGCAGGACAGACAGAGAGAACACTGAAGCTTTCTTT. It codes for CASRTDRENTEAFF.